This entry lists 3 T cell receptor beta chains sequenced from one sample in a study of T cells in Graves' hyperthyroidism and ophthalmopathy. The CDR3 regions of TCR beta were amplified from RNA transcripts. The HTBI set primed first-round TCR CDR3 RT-PCR. Each CDR3 protein gets one entry after TCRdb re-called the multiplex PCR reads with MiXCR. The table lists some 500,000 distinct CDR3 sequences, 13% to 15% of them singletons. The sample consisted of blood. Source of these receptors: a young woman with Graves' hyperthyroidism.

This clonotype occurred many times. The rearrangement joins TRBV5-1 to TRBJ1-1; D gene uncertain. This CDR3 has 16 residues. The V end was cut by 0 bases, the J end by 1 base, with 13 bases between. Germline lookup yields CDR1 SGHRS and CDR2 YFSETQ. CDR3 sequence reads: CASSLDAAAKNTEAFF. CDR3 nucleotides: TGCGCCAGCAGCTTGGATGCGGCAGCTAAGAACACTGAAGCTTTCTTT.

The J gene is TRBJ1-3, the V gene TRBV6-5; D might be TRBD1 (6 bases). Looked up from germline, CDR1 is MNHEY and CDR2 is SVGAGI. The CDR3 extends over 16 amino acids. V was pared by 1 base and J by 3 bases, with 13 bases between. The CDR3 nucleotides are TGTGCCAGCAGTTACTTGGACAGTCGTGATGGAAACACCATATATTTT. As protein: CASSYLDSRDGNTIYF.

A remark on this clonotype: The final CDR3 position lacks the conserved phenylalanine or tryptophan, pointing to a likely read error. This chain connects TRBV12-5 to TRBJ1-1; unclear D gene. Per the germline V gene, CDR1 is LGHNT and CDR2 is FRNRAP. Trimming stripped 5 bases from V and 2 bases from J, with 3 bases between. The length of the CDR3 is 11 residues. The DNA for the CDR3 is TGTGCTAGTGGTCTCAACACTGAAGCTTTCCTT. Protein sequence: CASGLNTEAFL.